These T cell receptor beta chains were read from a single sample in a study of T cell responses to AZD1222 COVID-19 vaccine. Repertoires were generated with immunoSEQ multiplex PCR, while TCRdb's copy carries only in-frame clones and drops some. The profile covers more than 95,000 clones, with around nine tenths appearing a single time and 2.5% to 3.5% taken by the ten largest. The material was peripheral blood, obtained 28 days after the second dose of the MenACWY control vaccine. These receptors were collected from an adult who received the MenACWY meningococcal vaccine as a control. Both conserved end residues are part of each CDR3. The order of the fields is V gene, J gene, CDR3 protein.

V: TRBV7-9; J: TRBJ1-1; CDR3: CASSYRQGSEAFF
V: TRBV28; J: TRBJ1-5; CDR3: CASSKQGASGNQPQHF
V: TRBV18; J: TRBJ1-1; CDR3: CASSPVGDSHNTEAFF
V: TRBV6-2/TRBV6-3; J: TRBJ1-2; CDR3: CASSLDSNYGYTF
V: TRBV11-2; J: TRBJ2-2; CDR3: CASSLERPNTGELFF
V: TRBV20-1; J: TRBJ2-5; CDR3: CSASSRGQGTQYF
V: TRBV3-1/TRBV3-2; J: TRBJ1-2; CDR3: CASSQETDRYGYTF
V: TRBV10-3; J: TRBJ2-1; CDR3: CAISEMASGGHNNEQFF
V: TRBV5-5; J: TRBJ1-1; CDR3: CASSWGFSQTEAFF
V: TRBV7-9; J: TRBJ2-1; CDR3: CASSFSPRHNEQFF
V: TRBV4-1; J: TRBJ1-3; CDR3: CASSQTGTAVGNTIYF
V: TRBV18; J: TRBJ2-7; CDR3: CASSPTRSGEQYF
V: TRBV6-6; J: TRBJ2-1; CDR3: CASSYTPRDEQFF
V: TRBV5-5; J: TRBJ2-2; CDR3: CASSSLRVRELFF
V: TRBV27; J: TRBJ2-3; CDR3: CASSSLYRDRVTDTQYF
V: TRBV2; J: TRBJ1-2; CDR3: CASSGTPGGYTF
V: TRBV7-3; J: TRBJ2-7; CDR3: CASSPTPGAGTYEQYF
V: TRBV5-4; J: TRBJ2-5; CDR3: CASSTGTSGGAQETQYF
V: TRBV5-1; J: TRBJ2-7; CDR3: CASSLTGAVQYF
V: TRBV7-2; J: TRBJ2-1; CDR3: CASSIGTHDEQFF